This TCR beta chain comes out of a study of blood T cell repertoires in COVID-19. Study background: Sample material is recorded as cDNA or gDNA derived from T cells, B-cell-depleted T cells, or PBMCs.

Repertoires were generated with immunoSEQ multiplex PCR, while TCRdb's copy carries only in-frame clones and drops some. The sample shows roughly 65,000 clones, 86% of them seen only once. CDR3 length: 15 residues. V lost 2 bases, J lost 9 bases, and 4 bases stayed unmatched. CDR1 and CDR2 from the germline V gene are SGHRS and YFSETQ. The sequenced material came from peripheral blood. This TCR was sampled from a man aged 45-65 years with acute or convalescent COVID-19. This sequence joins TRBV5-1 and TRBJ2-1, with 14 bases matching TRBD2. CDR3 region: CASSFGTSGRGEQFF. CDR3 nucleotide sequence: TGCGCCAGCAGCTTCGGGACTAGCGGGAGAGGTGAGCAGTTCTTC.